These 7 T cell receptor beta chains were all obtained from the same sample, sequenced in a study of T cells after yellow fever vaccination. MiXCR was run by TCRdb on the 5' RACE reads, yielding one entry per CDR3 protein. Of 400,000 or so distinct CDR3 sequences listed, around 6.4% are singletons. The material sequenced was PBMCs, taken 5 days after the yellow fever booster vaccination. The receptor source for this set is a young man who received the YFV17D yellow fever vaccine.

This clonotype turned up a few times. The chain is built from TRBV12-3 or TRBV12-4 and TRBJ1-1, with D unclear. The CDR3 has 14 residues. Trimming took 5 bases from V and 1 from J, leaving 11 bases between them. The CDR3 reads CASSLTRRNTEAFF. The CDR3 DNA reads TGTGCCAGCAGTCTGACAAGGCGGAACACTGAAGCTTTCTTT.

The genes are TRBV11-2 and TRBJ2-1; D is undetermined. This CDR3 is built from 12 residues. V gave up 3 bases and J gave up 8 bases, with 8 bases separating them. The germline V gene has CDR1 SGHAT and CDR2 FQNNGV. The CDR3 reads CASSLSVDEQFF. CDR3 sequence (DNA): TGTGCCAGCAGCTTGAGCGTGGATGAGCAGTTCTTC.

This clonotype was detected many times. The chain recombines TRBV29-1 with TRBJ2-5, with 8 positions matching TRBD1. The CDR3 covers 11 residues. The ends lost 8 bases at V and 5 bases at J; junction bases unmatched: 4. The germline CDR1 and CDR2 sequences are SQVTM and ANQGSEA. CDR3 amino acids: CSTRQGETQYF. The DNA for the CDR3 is TGCAGCACTAGACAGGGGGAGACCCAGTACTTC.

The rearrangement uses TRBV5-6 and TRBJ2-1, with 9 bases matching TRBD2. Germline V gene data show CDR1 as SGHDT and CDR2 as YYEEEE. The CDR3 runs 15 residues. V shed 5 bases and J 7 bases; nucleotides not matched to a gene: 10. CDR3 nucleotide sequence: TGTGCCAGCAGATCCACGGGACTAGCAAGGAATGAGCAGTTCTTC. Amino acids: CASRSTGLARNEQFF.

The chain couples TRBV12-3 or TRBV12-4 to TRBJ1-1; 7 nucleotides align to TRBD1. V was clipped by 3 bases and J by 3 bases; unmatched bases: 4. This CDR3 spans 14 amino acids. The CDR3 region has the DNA TGTGCCAGCAGTTTGGGACAGCTCGACACTGAAGCTTTCTTT. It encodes CASSLGQLDTEAFF.

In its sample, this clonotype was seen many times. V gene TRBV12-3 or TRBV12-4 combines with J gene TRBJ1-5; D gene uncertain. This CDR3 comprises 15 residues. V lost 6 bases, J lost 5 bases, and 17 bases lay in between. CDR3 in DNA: TGTGCCAGCAGCTTCAGTGGTACGCTGGATCAGCCCCAGCATTTT. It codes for CASSFSGTLDQPQHF.

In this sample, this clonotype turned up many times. The CDR3: CASSELGLAESGNEQFF. As DNA, the CDR3 is TGTGCCAGCAGTGAATTGGGACTAGCGGAATCGGGCAATGAGCAGTTCTTC. J is TRBJ2-1 and V is TRBV25-1; 11 bases are a match to TRBD2. The V gene end was trimmed by 1 base and the J gene end by 6 bases; junction bases not matched to a gene: 8. CDR1 MGHDK and CDR2 SYGVNS come from the germline V gene. The CDR3 runs to 17 residues.